Following are 5 T cell receptor beta chains from one sample sequenced in a study of blood T cell repertoires in COVID-19. Generated by immunoSEQ multiplex PCR, the TCRdb table keeps only in-frame clones and is missing some. The profile shows fewer than 30,000 clones, around 92% of them singletons. The source material was peripheral blood. These receptors all come from a human donor in a cohort sampled during active COVID-19.

V usage is TRBV5-1 and J usage is TRBJ2-2; the D gene is possibly TRBD2 (5 bases). Trimming took 4 bases from V and 0 from J, leaving 10 bases between them. Germline CDR1 SGHRS, CDR2 YFSETQ. This CDR3 contains 15 residues. The CDR3 region is CASSPGSTNTGELFF. The CDR3 DNA sequence: TGCGCCAGCAGCCCGGGGAGTACGAACACCGGGGAGCTGTTTTTT.

The chain couples TRBV6-2 or TRBV6-3 to TRBJ2-7, with TRBD1 matching 10 bases. V was pared by 3 bases and J by 5 bases, with 13 bases of the junction left unmatched. The CDR3 is 17 residues long. CDR1 and CDR2 (germline): MNHEY, SVGEGT. The chain's CDR3 is CASSYSLFSGTGDEQYF. The CDR3 DNA sequence: TGTGCCAGCAGTTATAGTCTTTTCTCCGGGACAGGGGACGAGCAGTACTTC.

The chain recombines TRBV19 with TRBJ1-2; possible D gene TRBD1, 6 bases. Trimming removed 5 bases at V and 6 bases at J, with 13 bases between. CDR1 LNHDA and CDR2 SQIVND come from the germline V gene (reference sequence). The CDR3 is 13 amino acids. As DNA, the CDR3 is TGTGCCAGTAGTGTGCAGGGGTCGCATGGCTACACCTTC. Its translation: CASSVQGSHGYTF.

V and J are TRBV14 and TRBJ1-1; D uncertain. Looked up from germline, CDR1 is SGHDN and CDR2 is FVKESK. This CDR3 has 13 residues. V was pared by 1 base and J by 4 bases, with 7 bases between. The CDR3 coding sequence is TGTGCCAGCAGCCAAGCTCTAAGCACTGAAGCTTTCTTT. Protein sequence: CASSQALSTEAFF.

The rearrangement uses TRBV2 and TRBJ1-1, with a tentative D call TRBD1 (5 bases). The CDR3 is 11 residues long. Looked up from germline, CDR1 is SNHLY and CDR2 is FYNNEI. Trimming removed 7 bases at V and 3 bases at J, with 6 bases between. Written as DNA, the CDR3 is TGTGCCAGCATAGGGGACACTGAAGCTTTCTTT. Translation gives CASIGDTEAFF.